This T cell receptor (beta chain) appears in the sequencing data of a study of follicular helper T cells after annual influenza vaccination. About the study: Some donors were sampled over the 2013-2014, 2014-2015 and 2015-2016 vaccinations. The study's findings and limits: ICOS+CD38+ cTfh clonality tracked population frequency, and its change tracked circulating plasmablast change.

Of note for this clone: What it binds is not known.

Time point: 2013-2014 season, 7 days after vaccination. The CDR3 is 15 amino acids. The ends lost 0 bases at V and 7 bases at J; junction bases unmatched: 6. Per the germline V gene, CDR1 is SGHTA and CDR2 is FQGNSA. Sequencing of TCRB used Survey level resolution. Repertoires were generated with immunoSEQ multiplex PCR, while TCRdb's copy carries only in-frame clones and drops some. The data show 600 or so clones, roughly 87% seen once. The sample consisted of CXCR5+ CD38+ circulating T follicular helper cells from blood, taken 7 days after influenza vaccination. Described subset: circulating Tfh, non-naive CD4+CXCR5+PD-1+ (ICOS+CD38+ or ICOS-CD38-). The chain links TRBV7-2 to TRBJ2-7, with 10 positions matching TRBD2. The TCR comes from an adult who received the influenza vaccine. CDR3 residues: CASSLATSGIGEQYF. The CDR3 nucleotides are TGTGCCAGCAGCTTAGCTACTAGCGGGATCGGGGAGCAGTACTTC.